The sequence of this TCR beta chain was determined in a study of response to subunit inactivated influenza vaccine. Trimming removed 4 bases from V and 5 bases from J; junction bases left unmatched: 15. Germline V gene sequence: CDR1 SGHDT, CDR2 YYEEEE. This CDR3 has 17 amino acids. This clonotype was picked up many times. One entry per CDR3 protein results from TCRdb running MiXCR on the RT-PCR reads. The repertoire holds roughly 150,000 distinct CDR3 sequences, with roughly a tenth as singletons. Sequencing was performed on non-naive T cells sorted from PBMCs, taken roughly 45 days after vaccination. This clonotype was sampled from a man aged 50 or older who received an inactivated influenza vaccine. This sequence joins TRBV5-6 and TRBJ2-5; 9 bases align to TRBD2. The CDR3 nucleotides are TGTGCCAGCAGCCCTCCTTATGGGCGGGAGGGCCGCGAGACCCAGTACTTC. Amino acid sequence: CASSPPYGREGRETQYF. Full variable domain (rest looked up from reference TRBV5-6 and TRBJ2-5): DAGVTQSPTHLIKTRGQQVTLRCSPKSGHDTVSWYQQALGQGPQFIFQYYEEEERQRGNFPDRFSGHQFPNYSSELNVNALLLGDSALYLCASSPPYGREGRETQYFGPGTRLLVL.